What follows describes a single TCR beta chain. This record belongs to a study of blood T cell repertoires in COVID-19. Whole-study context: The United States, Italy and Spain supplied acute and convalescent COVID-19 samples.

Seattle's enrolled individuals joined amid active infection and were then monitored longitudinally. The germline V and J ends were trimmed by 4 bases and 0 bases, with 10 bases remaining between them. Per the germline V gene, CDR1 is SGHKS and CDR2 is YYEKEE (reference sequence). The length of the CDR3 is 15 residues. In the authors' workflow: Reference gene primer amplification gave nucleated cell count estimates. Sequenced by immunoSEQ multiplex PCR; TCRdb stores in-frame clones only, minus some. Clone size and V and J calls were adopted from that table, with D and trimming inferred from the DNA. This table holds some 500,000 clones, approximately 91% found once.

The sample was peripheral blood. The TCR comes from a woman aged 45-59 years with COVID-19, enrolled during active disease. This chain uses TRBV5-5 with TRBJ2-2; D possibly corresponds to TRBD2 (6 bases). This CDR3 is CASSPGTPNTGELFF. CDR3 nucleotide sequence: TGTGCCAGCAGCCCCGGGACTCCGAACACCGGGGAGCTGTTTTTT. Filled out from reference TRBV5-5 and TRBJ2-2, the complete variable domain reads DAGVTQSPTHLIKTRGQQVTLRCSPISGHKSVSWYQQVLGQGPQFIFQYYEKEERGRGNFPDRFSARQFPNYSSELNVNALLLGDSALYLCASSPGTPNTGELFFGEGSRLTVL.